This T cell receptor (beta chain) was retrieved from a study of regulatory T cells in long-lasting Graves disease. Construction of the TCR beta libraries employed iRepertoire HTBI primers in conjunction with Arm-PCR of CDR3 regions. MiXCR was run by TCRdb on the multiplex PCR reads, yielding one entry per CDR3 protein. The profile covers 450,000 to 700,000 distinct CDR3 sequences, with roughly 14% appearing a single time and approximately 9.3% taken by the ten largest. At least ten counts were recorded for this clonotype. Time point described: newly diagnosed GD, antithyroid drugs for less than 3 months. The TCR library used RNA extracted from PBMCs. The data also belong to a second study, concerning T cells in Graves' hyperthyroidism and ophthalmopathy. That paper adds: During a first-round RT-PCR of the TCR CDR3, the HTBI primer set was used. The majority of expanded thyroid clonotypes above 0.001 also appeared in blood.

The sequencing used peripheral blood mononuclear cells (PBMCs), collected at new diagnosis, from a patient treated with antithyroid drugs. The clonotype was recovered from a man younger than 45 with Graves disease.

This chain's CDR3 is CASSLGLAGFAYEQYF. The DNA of the CDR3 is TGTGCCAGCAGCTTAGGACTAGCGGGTTTTGCCTACGAGCAGTACTTC. V is TRBV7-9 and J is TRBJ2-7, with 10 bases matching TRBD2. Trimming at V came to 1 base and at J to 2 bases, leaving 5 bases not matched to a gene. The CDR3 contains 16 residues. Germline V lookup: CDR1 SEHNR, CDR2 FQNEAQ (reference sequence).